Listed below are T cell receptor beta chains from one sample, sequenced in a study of T cell responses to AZD1222 COVID-19 vaccine. The data were produced by immunoSEQ multiplex PCR, yet TCRdb's version contains in-frame clones alone and is incomplete. The table lists over 100,000 clones, roughly nine tenths of them singletons. The sequences come from peripheral blood, collected on day 0 of AZD1222 vaccination. These receptors came from an adult in good health. Both conserved end residues are part of each CDR3. The D gene is left open where the match is weak. Expanded clones get a size class; other rows say once, few or many, or leave the size out.

CATTGQGIYEQYF TGTGCCACTACGGGACAGGGAATCTACGAGCAGTACTTC TRBJ2-7 TRBV28 . TRBD1
CASSQGVRVQQFF TGTGCCAGTAGTCAAGGGGTCCGGGTCCAGCAGTTCTTC TRBJ2-1 TRBV19 . .
CASSNDRGSYNEQFF TGTGCCAGCTCAAATGACAGGGGTTCCTACAATGAGCAGTTCTTC TRBJ2-1 TRBV18 . TRBD1
CASSFGLAGGQRYNEQFF TGTGCCAGCAGCTTCGGACTAGCGGGAGGGCAGAGATACAATGAGCAGTTCTTC TRBJ2-1 TRBV13 . TRBD2
CATSRGQGDTEAFF TGTGCCACCAGCAGGGGACAGGGAGACACTGAAGCTTTCTTT TRBJ1-1 TRBV15 . TRBD1
CASSPDRGATEAFF TGTGCCAGCAGCCCCGATCGGGGGGCCACTGAAGCTTTCTTT TRBJ1-1 TRBV7-9 . .
CASSLGTGQKKLFF TGCGCCAGCAGCTTAGGGACAGGGCAGAAAAAACTGTTTTTT TRBJ1-4 TRBV5-1 . TRBD1
CASSPTRVSEAFF TGTGCCAGCAGTCCCACACGAGTCTCTGAAGCTTTCTTT TRBJ1-1 TRBV6-5 . .
CASSPRVKGGRAGSYEQYF TGTGCCAGCTCACCAAGGGTTAAAGGCGGGAGGGCAGGCTCCTACGAGCAGTACTTC TRBJ2-7 TRBV18 . TRBD2
CASSPGTSGEQYF TGTGCCAGCAGCCCTGGGACCTCAGGGGAGCAGTACTTC TRBJ2-7 TRBV11-3 few .
CASSFGAGASGGSDSDTQYF TGTGCCAGCAGTTTTGGGGCCGGGGCTAGCGGAGGCTCCGACTCAGATACGCAGTATTTT TRBJ2-3 TRBV28 . TRBD2
CSAWDRGWTEAFF TGCAGCGCTTGGGACAGGGGATGGACTGAAGCTTTCTTT TRBJ1-1 TRBV29-1 . TRBD1
CASSFPGTRTDTQYF TGTGCCAGCAGTTTCCCCGGGACGCGCACAGATACGCAGTATTTT TRBJ2-3 TRBV6-5 . .
CASSHPTSGRPGGELFF TGTGCCAGCAGCCATCCTACTAGCGGGAGGCCGGGCGGGGAGCTGTTTTTT TRBJ2-2 TRBV4-2 . TRBD2
CASIPSRDRAGGSSNEQFF TGTGCCAGCATCCCCAGCCGGGATAGGGCCGGCGGGAGCTCCAATGAGCAGTTCTTC TRBJ2-1 TRBV27 . TRBD2
CASSHATQTANTEAFF TGTGCCAGCAGCCATGCCACCCAGACGGCTAACACTGAAGCTTTCTTT TRBJ1-1 TRBV4-2 . .
CASSLVERSRAEAFF TGTGCCAGCAGCTTAGTGGAAAGGTCACGGGCTGAAGCTTTCTTT TRBJ1-1 TRBV11-2 few .
CASMETGSYNEQFF TGTGCCAGTATGGAGACAGGCTCCTACAATGAGCAGTTCTTC TRBJ2-1 TRBV19 . .
CASSQFAFGTSVNEQYF TGTGCCAGCAGCCAATTTGCATTCGGGACTAGCGTAAACGAGCAGTACTTC TRBJ2-7 TRBV3-1/TRBV3-2 . TRBD2
CASSRFTGELFF TGTGCCAGCAGCCGTTTTACCGGGGAGCTGTTTTTT TRBJ2-2 TRBV13 . .
CASSLDPPDRELYNSPLHF TGCGCCAGCAGCTTGGATCCCCCGGACAGGGAATTATATAATTCACCCCTCCACTTT TRBJ1-6 TRBV5-1 once TRBD1
CASSLIRGQGDTEAFF TGTGCCAGCAGTTTGATAAGGGGGCAGGGGGACACTGAAGCTTTCTTT TRBJ1-1 TRBV28 . TRBD1
CASSHRILNTEAFF TGTGCCAGCAGCCACAGAATATTGAACACTGAAGCTTTCTTT TRBJ1-1 TRBV7-9 . .
CSVGTLNYGYTF TGCAGCGTTGGGACGTTGAACTATGGCTACACCTTC TRBJ1-2 TRBV29-1 . .
CASSTQGSGNTIYF TGCGCCAGCAGTACACAGGGCTCTGGAAACACCATATATTTT TRBJ1-3 TRBV5-1 . .
CASSLRQGAIATNEKLFF TGTGCCAGCAGTTTAAGACAGGGGGCGATAGCAACTAATGAAAAACTGTTTTTT TRBJ1-4 TRBV27 . TRBD1
CAWSVGQFLGTDTQYF TGTGCCTGGAGTGTGGGGCAGTTCCTAGGCACAGATACGCAGTATTTT TRBJ2-3 TRBV30 . .
CASSPRLLNEQFF TGTGCCAGCAGTCCTCGACTGCTCAATGAGCAGTTCTTC TRBJ2-1 TRBV28 . .
CASSFPGGDSPLHF TGCGCCAGCAGCTTCCCAGGGGGGGATTCACCCCTCCACTTT TRBJ1-6 TRBV5-1 . TRBD1
CAWSGTRHNSPLHF TGTGCCTGGAGCGGGACGCGACATAATTCACCCCTCCACTTT TRBJ1-6 TRBV30 . .
CASSFGTQDYGYTF TGTGCCAGCAGCTTCGGGACACAGGACTATGGCTACACCTTC TRBJ1-2 TRBV7-9 . .
CASSVEGGTLWDEQFF TGTGCCAGCAGCGTAGAAGGCGGGACCCTTTGGGATGAGCAGTTCTTC TRBJ2-1 TRBV9 . .
CASTGDSGNTIYF TGTGCCAGCACCGGTGACTCTGGAAACACCATATATTTT TRBJ1-3 TRBV2 . .
CASSWGRSPGNTIYF TGTGCCAGCAGTTGGGGACGGAGCCCTGGAAACACCATATATTTT TRBJ1-3 TRBV28 . .
CASSSTGASPLHF TGTGCCAGCAGCTCCACAGGGGCTTCACCCCTCCACTTT TRBJ1-6 TRBV7-6 . TRBD1
CASTLGLAGGQDTQYF TGCGCCAGCACTCTAGGACTAGCGGGAGGGCAAGATACGCAGTATTTT TRBJ2-3 TRBV5-1 . TRBD2
CASSPTGGVDFGEKLFF TGTGCCAGCAGCCCTACAGGGGGCGTCGACTTCGGGGAAAAACTGTTTTTT TRBJ1-4 TRBV14 . TRBD1
CASNPLTGFGDNQPQHF TGTGCCAGTAACCCCCTCACAGGGTTCGGGGACAATCAGCCCCAGCATTTT TRBJ1-5 TRBV19 . .
CASSTGTTNTGELFF TGCGCCAGCAGCACCGGGACCACCAACACCGGGGAGCTGTTTTTT TRBJ2-2 TRBV5-1 once .
CASSSYDRGSWIEQFF TGCGCCAGCAGCTCGTACGACAGGGGAAGTTGGATTGAGCAGTTCTTC TRBJ2-1 TRBV5-1 . TRBD1
CASSLDLAGAGELFF TGCGCCAGCAGCCTTGATCTAGCGGGAGCCGGGGAGCTGTTTTTT TRBJ2-2 TRBV5-1 . TRBD2
CASTRLAVRSVPSTDTQYF TGCGCCAGCACCCGACTAGCGGTTCGGTCAGTCCCTAGCACAGATACGCAGTATTTT TRBJ2-3 TRBV23-1 once TRBD2
CASSSAGRTGTQYF TGTGCCAGCAGTTCGGCCGGGCGCACGGGTACGCAGTATTTT TRBJ2-3 TRBV28 . .
CASSPGLLSGKEQYF TGTGCCAGCAGCCCGGGACTCCTGAGTGGAAAGGAGCAGTACTTC TRBJ2-7 TRBV7-2 once .
CASSVVDRIAGGFNEQFF TGTGCCAGCAGCGTAGTAGACAGGATAGCGGGAGGCTTCAATGAGCAGTTCTTC TRBJ2-1 TRBV9 . TRBD2
CASSLFGAPKNIQYF TGTGCCAGCAGTCTCTTCGGAGCCCCGAAAAACATTCAGTACTTC TRBJ2-4 TRBV3-1/TRBV3-2 . .
CASSSRGRVETQYF TGTGCCAGCAGCTCCCGGGGCCGAGTGGAGACCCAGTACTTC TRBJ2-5 TRBV7-3 . .
CASSSPGTDTQYF TGTGCCAGCAGCTCTCCTGGGACAGATACGCAGTATTTT TRBJ2-3 TRBV7-9 once .
CATSDFSLAGRTQYF TGTGCCACCAGTGATTTCAGCCTAGCGGGACGGACGCAGTATTTT TRBJ2-3 TRBV24-1 . TRBD2
CASSLTAMNTEAFF TGCGCCAGCAGCCTCACAGCGATGAACACTGAAGCTTTCTTT TRBJ1-1 TRBV5-1 . .